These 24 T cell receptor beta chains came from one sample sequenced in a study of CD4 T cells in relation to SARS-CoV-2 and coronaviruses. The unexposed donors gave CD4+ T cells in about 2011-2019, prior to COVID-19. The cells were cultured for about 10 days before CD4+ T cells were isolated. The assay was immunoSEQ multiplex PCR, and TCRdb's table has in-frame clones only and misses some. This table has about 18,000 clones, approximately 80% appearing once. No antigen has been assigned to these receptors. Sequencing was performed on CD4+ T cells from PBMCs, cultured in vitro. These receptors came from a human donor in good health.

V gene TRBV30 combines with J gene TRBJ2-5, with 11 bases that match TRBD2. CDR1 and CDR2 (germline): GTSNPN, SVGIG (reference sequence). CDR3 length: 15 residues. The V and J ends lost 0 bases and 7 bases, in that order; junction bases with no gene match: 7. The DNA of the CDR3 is TGTGCCTGGAGTGTCACTAGCGGGAGCGGTGGGACCCAGTACTTC. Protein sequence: CAWSVTSGSGGTQYF.

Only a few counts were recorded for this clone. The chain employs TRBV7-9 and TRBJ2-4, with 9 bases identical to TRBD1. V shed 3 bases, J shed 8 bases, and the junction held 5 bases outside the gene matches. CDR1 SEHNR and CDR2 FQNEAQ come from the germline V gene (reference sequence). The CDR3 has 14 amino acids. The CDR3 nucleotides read TGTGCCAGCAGCTTGTGGACAGGGGAGGACATTCAGTACTTC. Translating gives CASSLWTGEDIQYF.

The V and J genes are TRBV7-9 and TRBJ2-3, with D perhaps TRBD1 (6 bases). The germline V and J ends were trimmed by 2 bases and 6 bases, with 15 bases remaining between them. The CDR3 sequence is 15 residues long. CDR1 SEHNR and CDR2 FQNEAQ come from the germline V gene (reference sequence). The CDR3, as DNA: TGTGCCAGCAGCTTAAGTAGGGCAGGGGCGGATACGCAGTATTTT. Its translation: CASSLSRAGADTQYF.

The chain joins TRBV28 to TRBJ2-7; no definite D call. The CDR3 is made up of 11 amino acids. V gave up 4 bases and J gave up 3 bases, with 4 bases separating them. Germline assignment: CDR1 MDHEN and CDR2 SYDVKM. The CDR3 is CASSYDYEQYF. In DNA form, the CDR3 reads TGTGCCAGCAGTTACGACTACGAGCAGTACTTC.

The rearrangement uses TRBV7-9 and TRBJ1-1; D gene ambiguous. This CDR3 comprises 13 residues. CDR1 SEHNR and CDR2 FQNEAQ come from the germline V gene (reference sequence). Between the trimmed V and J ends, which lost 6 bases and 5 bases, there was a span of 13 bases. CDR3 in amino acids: CASSYMSGTEAFF. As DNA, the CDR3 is TGTGCCAGCAGTTACATGAGTGGAACTGAAGCTTTCTTT.

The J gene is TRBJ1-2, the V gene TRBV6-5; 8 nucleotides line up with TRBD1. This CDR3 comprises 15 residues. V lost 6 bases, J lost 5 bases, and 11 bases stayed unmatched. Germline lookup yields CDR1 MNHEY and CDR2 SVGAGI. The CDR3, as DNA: TGTGCCAGCAGCCATGGGACAGGATGGGATTATGGCTACACCTTC. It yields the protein CASSHGTGWDYGYTF.

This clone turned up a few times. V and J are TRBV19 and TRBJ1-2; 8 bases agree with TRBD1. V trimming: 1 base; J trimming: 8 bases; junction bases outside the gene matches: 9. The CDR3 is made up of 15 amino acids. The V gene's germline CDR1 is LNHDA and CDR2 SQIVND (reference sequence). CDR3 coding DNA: TGTGCCAGTAGTATAGGCCTGGACAGGGTAGTCGGCTACACCTTC. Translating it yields CASSIGLDRVVGYTF.

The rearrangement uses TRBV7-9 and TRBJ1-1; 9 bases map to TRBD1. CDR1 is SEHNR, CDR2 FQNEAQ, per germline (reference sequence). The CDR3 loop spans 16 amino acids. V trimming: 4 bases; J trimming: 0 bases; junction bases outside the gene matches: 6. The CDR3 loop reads CASSSRGQGLNTEAFF. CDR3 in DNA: TGTGCCAGCAGCTCGCGCGGACAGGGGTTGAACACTGAAGCTTTCTTT.

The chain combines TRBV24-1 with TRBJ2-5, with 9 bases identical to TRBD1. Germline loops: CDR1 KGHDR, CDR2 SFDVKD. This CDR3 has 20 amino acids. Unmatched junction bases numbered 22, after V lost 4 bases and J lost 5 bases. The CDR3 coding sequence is TGTGCCACCAGTGACCGAGGGACAGGGAATACGCCCCAACATAGGGAGACCCAGTACTTC. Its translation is CATSDRGTGNTPQHRETQYF.

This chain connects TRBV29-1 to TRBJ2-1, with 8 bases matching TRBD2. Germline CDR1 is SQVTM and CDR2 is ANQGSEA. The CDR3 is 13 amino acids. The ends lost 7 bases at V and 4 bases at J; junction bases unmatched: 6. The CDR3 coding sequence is TGCAGCGGGGTCACTAGCGGTTACAATGAGCAGTTCTTC. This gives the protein CSGVTSGYNEQFF.

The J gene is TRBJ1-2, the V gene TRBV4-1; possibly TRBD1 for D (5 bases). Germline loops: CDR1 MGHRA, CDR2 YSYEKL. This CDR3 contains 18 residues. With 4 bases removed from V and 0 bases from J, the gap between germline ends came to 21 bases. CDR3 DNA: TGCGCCAGCAGCCGGGTTCGGGACGGAAGAAACTCTAACTATGGCTACACCTTC. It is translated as CASSRVRDGRNSNYGYTF.

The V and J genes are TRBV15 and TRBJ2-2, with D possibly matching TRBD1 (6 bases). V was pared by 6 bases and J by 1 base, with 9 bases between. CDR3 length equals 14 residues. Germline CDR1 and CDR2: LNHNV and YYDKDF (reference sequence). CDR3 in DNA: TGTGCCACCAGACCGGACAGGAACACCGGGGAGCTGTTTTTT. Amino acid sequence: CATRPDRNTGELFF.

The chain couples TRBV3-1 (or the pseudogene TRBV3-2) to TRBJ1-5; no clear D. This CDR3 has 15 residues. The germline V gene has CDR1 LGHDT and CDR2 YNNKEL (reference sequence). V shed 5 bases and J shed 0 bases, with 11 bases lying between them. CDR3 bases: TGTGCCAGCAGCTTAAAGGGAAATAGCAATCAGCCCCAGCATTTT. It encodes CASSLKGNSNQPQHF.

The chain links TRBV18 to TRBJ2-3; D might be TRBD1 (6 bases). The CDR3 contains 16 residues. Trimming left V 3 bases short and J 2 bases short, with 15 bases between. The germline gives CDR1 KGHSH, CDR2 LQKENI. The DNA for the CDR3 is TGTGCCAGCTCACCCCCCACAGGGTATCTCACAGATACGCAGTATTTT. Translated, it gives CASSPPTGYLTDTQYF.

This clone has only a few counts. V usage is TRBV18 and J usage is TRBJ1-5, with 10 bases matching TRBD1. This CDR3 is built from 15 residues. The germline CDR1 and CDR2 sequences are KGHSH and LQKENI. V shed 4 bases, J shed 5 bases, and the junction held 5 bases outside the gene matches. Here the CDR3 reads CASSLAGQGHQPQHF. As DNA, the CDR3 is TGTGCCAGCTCACTAGCGGGACAGGGGCATCAGCCCCAGCATTTT.

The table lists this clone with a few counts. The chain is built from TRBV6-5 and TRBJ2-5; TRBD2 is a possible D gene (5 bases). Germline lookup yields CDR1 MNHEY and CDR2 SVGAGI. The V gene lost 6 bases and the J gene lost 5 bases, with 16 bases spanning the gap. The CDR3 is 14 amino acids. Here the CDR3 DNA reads TGTGCCAGCAGGCTAGCTTTGAGTCGGGAGACCCAGTACTTC. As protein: CASRLALSRETQYF.

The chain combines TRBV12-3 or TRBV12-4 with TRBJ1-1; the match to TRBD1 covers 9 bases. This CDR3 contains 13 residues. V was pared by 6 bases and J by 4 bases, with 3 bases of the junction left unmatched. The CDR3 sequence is CASSSDRGTEAFF. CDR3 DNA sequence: TGTGCCAGCAGCTCGGACAGGGGCACTGAAGCTTTCTTT.

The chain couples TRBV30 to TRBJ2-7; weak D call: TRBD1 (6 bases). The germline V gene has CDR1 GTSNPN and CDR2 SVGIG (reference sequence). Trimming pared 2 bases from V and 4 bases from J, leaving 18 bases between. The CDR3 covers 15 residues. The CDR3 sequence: CAWSQGQGITYEQYF. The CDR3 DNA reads TGTGCCTGGAGTCAGGGGCAGGGGATTACATACGAGCAGTACTTC.

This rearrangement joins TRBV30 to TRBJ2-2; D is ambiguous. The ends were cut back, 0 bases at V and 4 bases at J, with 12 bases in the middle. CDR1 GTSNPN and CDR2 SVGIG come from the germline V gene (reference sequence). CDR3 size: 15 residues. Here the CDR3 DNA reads TGTGCCTGGAGTGTCTTGGGCTCGGGCACCGGGGAGCTGTTTTTT. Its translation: CAWSVLGSGTGELFF.

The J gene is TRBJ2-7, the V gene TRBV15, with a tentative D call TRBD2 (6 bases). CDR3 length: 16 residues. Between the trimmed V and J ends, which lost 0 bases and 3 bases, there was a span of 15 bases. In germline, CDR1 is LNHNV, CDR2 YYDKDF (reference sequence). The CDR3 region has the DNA TGTGCCACCAGCAGAGATTCGGCTAGCGCGTACTACGAGCAGTACTTC. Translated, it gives CATSRDSASAYYEQYF.

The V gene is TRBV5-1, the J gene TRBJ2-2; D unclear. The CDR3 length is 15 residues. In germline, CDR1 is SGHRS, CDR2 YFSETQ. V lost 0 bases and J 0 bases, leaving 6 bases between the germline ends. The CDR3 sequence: CASSLGQTNTGELFF. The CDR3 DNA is TGCGCCAGCAGCTTGGGCCAGACGAACACCGGGGAGCTGTTTTTT.

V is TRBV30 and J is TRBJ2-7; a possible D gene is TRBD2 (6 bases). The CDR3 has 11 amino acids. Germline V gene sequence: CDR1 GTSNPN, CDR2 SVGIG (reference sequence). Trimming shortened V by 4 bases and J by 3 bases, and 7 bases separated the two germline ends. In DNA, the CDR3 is TGTGCCTGGACGCGGGACTACGAGCAGTACTTC. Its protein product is CAWTRDYEQYF.

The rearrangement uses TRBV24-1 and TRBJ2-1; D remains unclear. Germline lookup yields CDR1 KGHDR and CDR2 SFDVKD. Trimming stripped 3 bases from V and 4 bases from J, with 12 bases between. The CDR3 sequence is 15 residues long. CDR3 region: CATSDKALDYNEQFF. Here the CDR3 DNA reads TGTGCCACCAGTGATAAGGCATTAGATTACAATGAGCAGTTCTTC.

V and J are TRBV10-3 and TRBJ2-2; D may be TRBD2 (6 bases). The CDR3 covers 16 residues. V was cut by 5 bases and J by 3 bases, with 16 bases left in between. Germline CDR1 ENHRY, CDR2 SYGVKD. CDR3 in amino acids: CAISKLAGKDTGELFF. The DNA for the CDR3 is TGTGCCATCAGTAAACTAGCAGGGAAGGACACCGGGGAGCTGTTTTTT.